The clone carrying this TCR beta chain turned up a few times. Germline V gives CDR1 SGHNT, CDR2 YYREEE (reference sequence). The J segment lost 2 bases and the V segment lost 1 base, leaving 3 bases of the junction unmatched. The CDR3 spans 17 residues. Clones were read by immunoSEQ multiplex PCR, and TCRdb kept only the in-frame ones, dropping some. Among roughly 250,000 clones, roughly 80% were seen once, and the ten largest hold 4.9%. This specimen belongs to a study of blood T cell repertoires in COVID-19. Study information: Sample material is recorded as cDNA or gDNA derived from T cells, B-cell-depleted T cells, or PBMCs.

The J gene is TRBJ2-3, the V gene TRBV5-4, with 14 bases identical to TRBD2. Sequencing input: peripheral blood. This sequence originates from a woman of 80 years or more with active or convalescent COVID-19. The CDR3 loop is CASSLRLAGGNTDTQYF. In nucleotides, the CDR3 is TGTGCCAGCAGCTTGCGACTAGCGGGGGGGAACACAGATACGCAGTATTTT. The complete variable domain, with remaining parts taken from reference TRBV5-4 and TRBJ2-3, reads ETGVTQSPTHLIKTRGQQVTLRCSSQSGHNTVSWYQQALGQGPQFIFQYYREEENGRGNFPPRFSGLQFPNYSSELNVNALELDDSALYLCASSLRLAGGNTDTQYFGPGTRLTVL.